Below are 3 T cell receptor beta chains sequenced from a single sample in a study of T cell responses to AZD1222 COVID-19 vaccine. This table comes from immunoSEQ multiplex PCR, and its TCRdb copy is limited to in-frame clones, with some not included. The sample lists fewer than 110,000 clones; 87% were seen once. The sequencing used peripheral blood, collected 28 days after the second AZD1222 dose. These receptors originate from an adult who received the AZD1222 COVID-19 vaccine.

This rearrangement joins TRBV19 to TRBJ1-2, with TRBD1 matching 7 bases. CDR3 length: 15 amino acids. Germline V gene lookup returns CDR1 LNHDA and CDR2 SQIVND (reference sequence). The V segment lost 5 bases and the J segment 8 bases; nucleotides outside the gene matches: 14. The CDR3: CASSDRDRGFRGYTF. CDR3 bases: TGTGCCAGTAGTGACCGGGACAGAGGATTTCGGGGCTACACCTTC.

The rearrangement joins TRBV5-1 to TRBJ2-7; TRBD2 matches at 8 bases. The CDR3 runs 16 residues. V shed 2 bases, J shed 2 bases, and the junction held 9 bases outside the gene matches. Germline CDR1 is SGHRS and CDR2 is YFSETQ. In DNA, the CDR3 is TGCGCCAGCAGCTTTAACTTCGGGGGGGTTACCTACGAGCAGTACTTC. Its translation: CASSFNFGGVTYEQYF. Using reference TRBV5-1 and TRBJ2-7 for the parts outside the CDR3, the full variable domain is KAGVTQTPRYLIKTRGQQVTLSCSPISGHRSVSWYQQTPGQGLQFLFEYFSETQRNKGNFPGRFSGRQFSNSRSEMNVSTLELGDSALYLCASSFNFGGVTYEQYFGPGTRLTVT.

V usage is TRBV7-9 and J usage is TRBJ2-2; 9 bases line up with TRBD1. CDR3 length equals 14 residues. CDR1 is SEHNR and CDR2 is FQNEAQ in the germline V gene (reference sequence). V gave up 8 bases and J gave up 1 base; unmatched junction bases: 2. CDR3 region: CASGDRENTGELFF. CDR3 DNA: TGTGCCAGCGGGGACAGGGAGAACACCGGGGAGCTGTTTTTT. The whole variable domain, filled in from reference TRBV7-9 and TRBJ2-2, reads DTGVSQNPRHKITKRGQNVTFRCDPISEHNRLYWYRQTLGQGPEFLTYFQNEAQLEKSRLLSDRFSAERPKGSFSTLEIQRTEQGDSAMYLCASGDRENTGELFFGEGSRLTVL.